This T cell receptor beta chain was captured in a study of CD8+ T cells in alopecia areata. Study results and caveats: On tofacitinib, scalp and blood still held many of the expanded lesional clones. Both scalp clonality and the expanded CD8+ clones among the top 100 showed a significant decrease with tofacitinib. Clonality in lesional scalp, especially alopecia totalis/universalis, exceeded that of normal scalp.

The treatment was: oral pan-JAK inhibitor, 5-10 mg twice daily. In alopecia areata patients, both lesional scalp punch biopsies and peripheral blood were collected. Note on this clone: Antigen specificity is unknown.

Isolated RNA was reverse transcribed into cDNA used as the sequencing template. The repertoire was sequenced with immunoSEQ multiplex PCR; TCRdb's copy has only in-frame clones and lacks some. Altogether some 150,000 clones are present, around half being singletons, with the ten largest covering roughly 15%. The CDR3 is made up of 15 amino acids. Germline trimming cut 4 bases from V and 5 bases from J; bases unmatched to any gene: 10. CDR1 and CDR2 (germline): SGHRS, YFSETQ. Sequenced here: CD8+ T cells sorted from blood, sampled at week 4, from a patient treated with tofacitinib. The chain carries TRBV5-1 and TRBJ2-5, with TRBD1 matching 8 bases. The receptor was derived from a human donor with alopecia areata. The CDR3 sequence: CASSKGTGATETQYF. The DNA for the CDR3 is TGCGCCAGCAGCAAGGGGACAGGTGCTACGGAGACCCAGTACTTC.